Presented here are 18 T cell receptor beta chains from one specimen sequenced in a study of T cells in Graves' hyperthyroidism and ophthalmopathy. Amplified regions were TCR beta CDR3 sequences from RNA transcripts. Initially, a first-round RT-PCR of the TCR CDR3 employed the HTBI primer set. TCRdb re-called the multiplex PCR reads with MiXCR, one entry per CDR3 protein. The sample has under 700,000 distinct CDR3 sequences, 16% seen once. Sequencing used blood. The receptors shown here come from a woman between 18 and 29 years old with Graves' hyperthyroidism.

This clonotype showed up many times. This chain connects TRBV27 to TRBJ2-7; a possible D gene is TRBD1 (5 bases). The CDR3 totals 13 residues. Germline loops: CDR1 MNHEY, CDR2 SMNVEV (reference sequence). Trimming removed 2 bases at V and 3 bases at J, with 8 bases between. CDR3 sequence: CASSLRQSYEQYF. The CDR3 DNA reads TGTGCCAGCAGTTTAAGACAGAGCTACGAGCAGTACTTC.

This clonotype showed up many times. J is TRBJ1-6 and V is TRBV7-9, with D perhaps matching TRBD1 (5 bases). CDR1 and CDR2 (germline): SEHNR, FQNEAQ (reference sequence). The V end lost 3 bases, the J end lost 8 bases, and 23 bases lay between the germline ends. The CDR3 runs 18 residues. The CDR3, as DNA: TGTGCCAGCAGCTTGGCAGGCCCGAATCCGAGAGGGGATTCACCCCTCCACTTT. Amino acids: CASSLAGPNPRGDSPLHF.

This clonotype was found a few times. The chain joins TRBV7-3 to TRBJ2-1; possible D gene TRBD2, 6 bases. Trimming removed 0 bases at V and 0 bases at J, with 15 bases between. Germline CDR1 is SGHTA and CDR2 is FQGTGA. The CDR3 contains 18 residues. The CDR3 DNA reads as TGTGCCAGCAGCTTAACTCCTGGCGGGGTGACCTCCTACAATGAGCAGTTCTTC. It specifies CASSLTPGGVTSYNEQFF.

The chain carries TRBV6-5 and TRBJ1-1; the D gene is possibly TRBD1 (5 bases). This CDR3 comprises 17 residues. Trimming removed 2 bases from V and 5 bases from J, with 21 bases in between. The germline CDR1 and CDR2 sequences are MNHEY and SVGAGI. The CDR3 sequence: CASSYHMGDSFSTEAFF. The CDR3 DNA sequence: TGTGCCAGCAGTTACCATATGGGGGATTCTTTTAGTACTGAAGCTTTCTTT.

This clonotype was recorded at least ten times. The chain joins TRBV2 to TRBJ2-7; perhaps TRBD2 as D (6 bases). The CDR3 extends over 12 amino acids. Germline V lookup: CDR1 SNHLY, CDR2 FYNNEI. Trimming removed 4 bases from V and 4 bases from J, with 8 bases in between. The CDR3: CASSAEGYEQYF. The CDR3 DNA reads TGTGCCAGCAGTGCGGAGGGGTACGAGCAGTACTTC.

The CDR3 nucleotides are TGCGCCAGCAGCCAACAAACAGGCTACGAGCAGTACTTC. This sequence encodes CASSQQTGYEQYF. V usage is TRBV4-3 and J usage is TRBJ2-7, with TRBD1 as a possible D gene (5 bases). In germline, CDR1 is LGHNA, CDR2 YSLEER. The CDR3 loop spans 13 amino acids. Trimming took off 2 bases at V and 3 bases at J, with 8 bases between the two ends.

This clonotype was detected a few times. V gene TRBV6-2 or TRBV6-3 combines with J gene TRBJ2-1; 7 nucleotides line up with TRBD2. Germline trimming cut 6 bases from V and 9 bases from J; bases unmatched to any gene: 8. CDR1 and CDR2 from the germline V gene are MNHEY and SVGEGT. The CDR3 totals 13 residues. The CDR3, as DNA: TGTGCCAGCAGACTAGCGCCCGGGAGTGAGCAGTTCTTC. Translated, it gives CASRLAPGSEQFF.

J is TRBJ2-7 and V is TRBV11-3, with 8 nucleotides matching TRBD1. The V and J ends lost 5 bases and 4 bases, in that order; junction bases with no gene match: 7. This CDR3 is built from 14 residues. CDR1 and CDR2 (germline): SGHNT, YENEEA. In DNA, the CDR3 is TGTGCCAGCAGCATCGGACAGGGTTGGTACGAGCAGTACTTC. This gives the protein CASSIGQGWYEQYF.

This clonotype has at least ten counts. The chain has TRBV27 and TRBJ1-6; no firm D call. The germline gives CDR1 MNHEY, CDR2 SMNVEV (reference sequence). This CDR3 comprises 16 residues. The V end lost 1 base, the J end lost 7 bases, and 14 bases lay between the germline ends. In nucleotides, the CDR3 is TGTGCCAGCAGTTTATATCCCGGAGGGCGAAATTCACCCCTCCACTTT. Translation gives CASSLYPGGRNSPLHF.

This clonotype was counted only a few times. The J gene is TRBJ2-7, the V gene TRBV10-3; 7 bases agree with TRBD1. This CDR3 region has 13 residues. Germline CDR1 reads ENHRY; CDR2 reads SYGVKD. Trimming cost V 7 bases and J 5 bases; bases outside gene matches: 8. The CDR3, as DNA: TGTGCCATCATGCGACAGGGAGAACACGAGCAGTACTTC. Amino acid sequence: CAIMRQGEHEQYF.

The rearrangement joins TRBV4-1 to TRBJ2-1; possible D gene TRBD2, 5 bases. V was pared by 2 bases and J by 1 base, with 12 bases between. The CDR3 is made up of 16 amino acids. The germline V gene encodes CDR1 MGHRA and CDR2 YSYEKL. CDR3 region: CASSQSPRGSYNEQFF. CDR3 DNA: TGCGCCAGCAGCCAAAGTCCCCGGGGTTCCTACAATGAGCAGTTCTTC.

This clonotype was observed at least ten times. The CDR3 does not end in the conserved phenylalanine or tryptophan, so this is likely a read error. The rearrangement joins TRBV3-1 to TRBJ1-1; D gene uncertain. This CDR3 is 15 amino acids long. Between the trimmed V and J ends, which lost 5 bases and 0 bases, there was a span of 13 bases. CDR1 is LGHDT, CDR2 YNNKEL, per germline (reference sequence). Here the CDR3 DNA reads TGTGCCAGCAGCGGACCAACAGTGATGAACACTGAAGCTTTCTCT. As protein: CASSGPTVMNTEAFS.

This clonotype was seen ten or more times. The chain employs TRBV28 and TRBJ1-5; 9 bases are a match to TRBD1. The CDR3 length is 14 residues. CDR1 and CDR2 (germline): MDHEN, SYDVKM. V shed 7 bases and J 3 bases; nucleotides not matched to a gene: 4. This CDR3 reads CASNRDRANQPQHF. The CDR3 DNA reads as TGTGCCAGCAACCGGGACAGGGCCAATCAGCCCCAGCATTTT.

This clonotype was observed a handful of times. The chain has TRBV29-1 and TRBJ2-3; TRBD2 matches at 9 bases. The CDR3 sequence is 14 residues long. V gave up 1 base and J gave up 6 bases; unmatched junction bases: 5. Germline CDR1 SQVTM, CDR2 ANQGSEA. CDR3 in DNA: TGCAGCGTTGAAGTCCCTAGCGGGAAGGATACGCAGTATTTT. It encodes CSVEVPSGKDTQYF.

Many counts were recorded for this clonotype. The J gene is TRBJ2-1, the V gene TRBV7-9; tentative D call: TRBD2 (5 bases). The CDR3 has 15 amino acids. V lost 3 bases to trimming and J lost 0 bases, with 9 bases between them. In germline, CDR1 is SEHNR, CDR2 FQNEAQ (reference sequence). Here the CDR3 DNA reads TGTGCCAGCAGCTTCGCGGGTGTCTCCTACAATGAGCAGTTCTTC. It translates to CASSFAGVSYNEQFF.

The J gene is TRBJ2-7, the V gene TRBV5-1; 8 positions agree with TRBD2. With 1 base clipped from V and 3 bases from J, the junction kept 3 bases outside the gene matches. The germline V gene has CDR1 SGHRS and CDR2 YFSETQ. The CDR3 length is 14 residues. Here the CDR3 DNA reads TGCGCCAGCAGCTTGTCAGCGGGGGTCTACGAGCAGTACTTC. It encodes CASSLSAGVYEQYF.

In its sample, this clonotype was seen a few times. The chain recombines TRBV12-5 with TRBJ2-5, with D perhaps given as TRBD1 or TRBD2 (5 bases each). The CDR3 covers 14 residues. CDR1 LGHNT and CDR2 FRNRAP come from the germline V gene. Trimming pared 6 bases from V and 2 bases from J, leaving 13 bases between. The CDR3 region is CASGIGTGQETQYF. The DNA for the CDR3 is TGTGCTAGTGGGATAGGGACGGGACAAGAGACCCAGTACTTC.

This clonotype was counted a few times. CDR3 bases: TGTGCCAGCAGTTTCTCAGGACTATTCAGCACAGATACGCAGTATTTT. This gives the protein CASSFSGLFSTDTQYF. The chain has TRBV27 and TRBJ2-3; perhaps TRBD2 as D (6 bases). Trimming shortened V by 3 bases and J by 0 bases, and 13 bases separated the two germline ends. CDR1 MNHEY and CDR2 SMNVEV come from the germline V gene (reference sequence). The CDR3 consists of 16 residues.